This T cell receptor (beta chain) was documented in a study of molecular identifiers for immune sequencing clone quantification. This CDR3 contains 14 residues. Germline V lookup: CDR1 GTSNPN, CDR2 SVGIG (reference sequence). V was shortened by 3 bases and J by 3 bases, with 15 bases between the two germline ends. Bulk TCR library preparation followed previously described methods with listed TCR primers. MiXCR was run by TCRdb on the PCR reads, yielding one entry per CDR3 protein. The sample has about 630,000 distinct CDR3 sequences, roughly 25% seen once. This clonotype has just a few counts. The sequenced sample was naive CD8+ T cells from blood, with Jurkat cell RNA spiked in. Subset defined: FACS-sorted CD8+CD4-CCR7+CD45RA+ naive T cells. This TCR was sampled from a human donor in good health. Some libraries in this study had Jurkat cell RNA spiked in. The V call is TRBV30, the J call TRBJ2-7; D uncertain. The CDR3 DNA sequence: TGTGCCTGGAGCGTCGATCTCTTAGGCTACGAGCAGTACTTC. It is translated as CAWSVDLLGYEQYF. The variable domain in full, completed from reference TRBV30 and TRBJ2-7, reads SQTIHQWPATLVQPVGSPLSLECTVEGTSNPNLYWYRQAAGRGLQLLFYSVGIGQISSEVPQNLSASRPQDRQFILSSKKLLLSDSGFYLCAWSVDLLGYEQYFGPGTRLTVT.